The 21 T cell receptor beta chains given below trace back to one sample, sequenced in a study of cytomegalovirus exposure and HLA in healthy donors. Measured with immunoSEQ multiplex PCR; TCRdb has only the in-frame clones, and not every one. The profile shows about 200,000 clones, about nine tenths of them singletons. The specimen sequenced was PBMCs. These receptors were obtained from a woman between 18 and 29 years old in good health and CMV-seropositive.

This clone has ten or more counts. The rearrangement links TRBV30 to TRBJ1-5; tentatively, D is TRBD1 (5 bases). CDR1 and CDR2 (germline): GTSNPN, SVGIG (reference sequence). This CDR3 contains 15 residues. The ends were cut back, 4 bases at V and 2 bases at J, with 15 bases in the middle. CDR3 sequence: CAWTPIGGGNQPQHF. The CDR3 nucleotides are TGTGCCTGGACTCCGATTGGGGGGGGCAATCAGCCCCAGCATTTT.

The V call is TRBV19, the J call TRBJ2-7, with 7 bases that match TRBD1. The CDR3 contains 14 residues. With 3 bases clipped from V and 6 bases from J, the junction kept 8 bases outside the gene matches. Germline V gene lookup returns CDR1 LNHDA and CDR2 SQIVND (reference sequence). CDR3: CASSIQTGLSEQYF. Here the CDR3 DNA reads TGTGCCAGTAGTATCCAGACAGGGCTTTCCGAGCAGTACTTC.

The CDR3 sequence is CASSQPRTVRYGYTF. The CDR3 coding sequence is TGCGCCAGCAGCCAACCCAGGACAGTAAGATATGGCTACACCTTC. The chain links TRBV4-1 to TRBJ1-2; weak D call: TRBD1 (6 bases). The CDR3 is 15 residues long. V lost 2 bases, J lost 5 bases, and 15 bases lay in between. Germline CDR1 MGHRA, CDR2 YSYEKL.

The rearrangement links TRBV11-2 to TRBJ2-7, with D possibly matching TRBD2 (5 bases). Trimming removed 5 bases from V and 0 bases from J, with 11 bases in between. CDR1 and CDR2 (germline): SGHAT, FQNNGV. This CDR3 is 14 amino acids long. The CDR3 sequence is CASSPGWGSYEQYF. As DNA, the CDR3 is TGTGCCAGCAGCCCGGGATGGGGCTCCTACGAGCAGTACTTC.

The chain joins TRBV7-9 to TRBJ2-7, with TRBD1 matching 10 bases. The CDR3 is 16 amino acids. The junction had 5 bases not matched to a gene; V was cut back by 3 bases and J by 0 bases. Germline values: CDR1 SEHNR, CDR2 FQNEAQ (reference sequence). CDR3 in amino acids: CASSFRDRGFSYEQYF. The CDR3 DNA is TGTGCCAGCAGCTTCCGGGACAGGGGTTTCTCCTACGAGCAGTACTTC.

The CDR3 loop reads CASSARYRYNTEAFF. CDR3 nucleotide sequence: TGTGCCAGCAGTGCGCGGTACAGGTACAACACTGAAGCTTTCTTT. The chain links TRBV25-1 to TRBJ1-1; D is possibly TRBD1 (5 bases). There are 15 residues in the CDR3. V dropped 4 bases and J dropped 2 bases, with 14 bases sitting between them. Germline CDR1 reads MGHDK; CDR2 reads SYGVNS.

The V call is TRBV28, the J call TRBJ2-7, with TRBD2 matching over 7 bases. Germline CDR1 is MDHEN and CDR2 is SYDVKM. The CDR3 is made up of 15 amino acids. Trimming removed 7 bases from V and 0 bases from J; junction bases left unmatched: 9. CDR3 nucleotide sequence: TGTGCCAGCACCCCGCGGGACTACCTCTCCTACGAGCAGTACTTC. It translates to CASTPRDYLSYEQYF.

J is TRBJ2-7 and V is TRBV9, with D perhaps TRBD2 (6 bases). CDR3 size: 16 residues. The germline gives CDR1 SGDLS, CDR2 YYNGEE. Trimming took 0 bases from V and 6 from J, leaving 19 bases between them. This chain's CDR3 is CASSVGSGGMLREQYF. The CDR3 DNA is TGTGCCAGCAGCGTAGGGTCCGGGGGAATGCTACGCGAGCAGTACTTC.

This clone was seen a few times. The same CDR3 arises from other DNA sequences in this sample as well. This sequence joins TRBV19 and TRBJ2-7, with 7 bases identical to TRBD2. In germline, CDR1 is LNHDA, CDR2 SQIVND (reference sequence). The V segment lost 2 bases and the J segment 2 bases; nucleotides outside the gene matches: 0. CDR3 size: 13 residues. The CDR3 nucleotides read TGTGCCAGTAGTATAACTAGCGCCTACGAGCAGTACTTC. It yields the protein CASSITSAYEQYF.

J is TRBJ2-3 and V is TRBV29-1, with TRBD2 matching over 9 bases. This CDR3 region has 15 residues. Germline CDR1 and CDR2: SQVTM and ANQGSEA. V gave up 4 bases and J gave up 4 bases; unmatched junction bases: 9. DNA for the CDR3: TGCAGCGTTGTTCTTGGGCGGGAGGGCCCAGATACGCAGTATTTT. Its protein is CSVVLGREGPDTQYF.

On this clone itself: The identical CDR3 is also encoded by other nucleotide sequences in the sample. The rearrangement uses TRBV29-1 and TRBJ1-1; D gene ambiguous. The CDR3 sequence is 11 residues long. Per the germline V gene, CDR1 is SQVTM and CDR2 is ANQGSEA. The germline V and J ends were trimmed by 7 bases and 5 bases, with 11 bases remaining between them. DNA of the CDR3: TGCAGCGCTGAGGGAGGGACTGAAGCTTTCTTT. This encodes CSAEGGTEAFF.

The chain uses TRBV5-1 and TRBJ2-4; 7 nucleotides agree with TRBD1. The junction had 5 bases not matched to a gene; V was cut back by 0 bases and J by 2 bases. From germline, CDR1 is SGHRS and CDR2 YFSETQ. This CDR3 contains 16 residues. The CDR3 DNA reads as TGCGCCAGCAGCTTGGTGCAGGGGGTATCCAAAAACATTCAGTACTTC. Its translation: CASSLVQGVSKNIQYF.

Concerning this clone: Other DNA variants within this sample encode the same CDR3. CDR3 sequence: CASSMGQGSYEQYF. The DNA of the CDR3 is TGTGCCAGTAGTATGGGACAGGGCTCCTACGAGCAGTACTTC. The V and J genes are TRBV19 and TRBJ2-7, with 9 bases identical to TRBD1. The J segment lost 0 bases and the V segment lost 3 bases, leaving 0 bases of the junction unmatched. This CDR3 comprises 14 residues. CDR1 is LNHDA, CDR2 SQIVND, per germline (reference sequence).

J is TRBJ1-2 and V is TRBV5-4, with D possibly being TRBD1 (5 bases). Germline CDR1 and CDR2: SGHNT and YYREEE (reference sequence). CDR3 length equals 15 residues. The V and J ends lost 4 bases and 6 bases respectively, with 19 bases between them. The CDR3 DNA reads TGTGCCAGCAGCCCTTATTACAGGCGCCGGAATGGCTACACCTTC. As protein: CASSPYYRRRNGYTF.

The gene calls are TRBV6-1 and TRBJ2-7; D not resolved. CDR1 is MNHNS and CDR2 is SASEGT in the germline V gene. The CDR3 is 13 residues long. Trimming took off 10 bases at V and 4 bases at J, with 17 bases between the two ends. The chain's CDR3 is CATSDEADYEQYF. The CDR3 nucleotides are TGTGCCACTTCGGATGAGGCAGATTACGAGCAGTACTTC.

The rearrangement links TRBV5-6 to TRBJ1-5, with D perhaps TRBD1 (6 bases). CDR3 size: 14 residues. V was trimmed by 2 bases and J by 7 bases, leaving 13 bases between them. CDR1 is SGHDT and CDR2 is YYEEEE in the germline V gene. The CDR3, as DNA: TGTGCCAGCAGCTTAACAGGGAAGAGGCAGCCCCAGCATTTT. Amino acid sequence: CASSLTGKRQPQHF.

V is TRBV19 and J is TRBJ1-2, with no clear D. Germline loops: CDR1 LNHDA, CDR2 SQIVND (reference sequence). This CDR3 has 15 amino acids. V lost 1 base to trimming and J lost 7 bases, with 16 bases between them. CDR3 residues: CASSIGAGRSFGYTF. CDR3 DNA sequence: TGTGCCAGTAGTATAGGGGCAGGTCGAAGCTTTGGCTACACCTTC.

The V gene is TRBV27, the J gene TRBJ2-7, with 8 bases aligning to TRBD2. The germline V gene encodes CDR1 MNHEY and CDR2 SMNVEV (reference sequence). V was pared by 8 bases and J by 3 bases, with 12 bases of the junction left unmatched. This CDR3 spans 15 amino acids. CDR3 amino acids: CASGPGTSLYYEQYF. In nucleotides, the CDR3 is TGTGCCAGCGGACCCGGGACTAGTCTTTACTACGAGCAGTACTTC.

The chain uses TRBV5-6 and TRBJ2-3; tentative D call: TRBD2 (7 bases). The CDR3 has 14 residues. V shed 10 bases and J shed 0 bases, with 15 bases lying between them. Per the germline V gene, CDR1 is SGHDT and CDR2 is YYEEEE. The CDR3 nucleotides are TGTGCCGGGGGGGCTAGCGGCAGCACAGATACGCAGTATTTT. It encodes CAGGASGSTDTQYF. The full variable domain, in which reference TRBV5-6 and TRBJ2-3 provide the parts outside the CDR3, is DAGVTQSPTHLIKTRGQQVTLRCSPKSGHDTVSWYQQALGQGPQFIFQYYEEEERQRGNFPDRFSGHQFPNYSSELNVNALLLGDSALYLCAGGASGSTDTQYFGPGTRLTVL.

This clone was seen only a few times. The rearrangement uses TRBV4-1 and TRBJ1-5, with a weak D call TRBD1 (5 bases). The CDR3 extends over 16 amino acids. The V and J ends lost 0 bases and 2 bases respectively, with 11 bases between them. Germline V CDR1 and CDR2: MGHRA, YSYEKL. The chain's CDR3 is CASSQEQGVGNQPQHF. As DNA, the CDR3 is TGCGCCAGCAGCCAAGAGCAGGGCGTGGGCAATCAGCCCCAGCATTTT.

The chain carries TRBV28 and TRBJ2-5; the D is unclear. CDR3 length: 12 amino acids. CDR1 and CDR2 from the germline V gene are MDHEN and SYDVKM. The ends were cut back, 2 bases at V and 5 bases at J, with 6 bases in the middle. Here the CDR3 DNA reads TGTGCCAGCAGTTTAAATATTGAGACCCAGTACTTC. It translates to CASSLNIETQYF.